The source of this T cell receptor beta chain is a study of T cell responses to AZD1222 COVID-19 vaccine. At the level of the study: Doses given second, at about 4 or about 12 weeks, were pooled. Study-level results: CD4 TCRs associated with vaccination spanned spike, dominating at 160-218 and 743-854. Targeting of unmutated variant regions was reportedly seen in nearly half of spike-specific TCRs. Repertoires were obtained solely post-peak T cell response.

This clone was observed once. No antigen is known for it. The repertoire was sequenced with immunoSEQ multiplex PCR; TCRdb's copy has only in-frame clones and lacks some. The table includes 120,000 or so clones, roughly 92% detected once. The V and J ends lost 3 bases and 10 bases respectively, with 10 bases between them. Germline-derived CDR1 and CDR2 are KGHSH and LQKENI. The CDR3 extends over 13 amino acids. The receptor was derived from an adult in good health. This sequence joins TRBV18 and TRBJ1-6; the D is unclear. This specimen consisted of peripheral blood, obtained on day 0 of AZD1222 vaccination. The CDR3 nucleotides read TGTGCCAGCTCACCCCAGGAGACATCACCCCTCCACTTT. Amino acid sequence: CASSPQETSPLHF.